This T cell receptor (beta chain) was recovered during a study of T-cell memory formation after mild COVID-19. Study-level results: CM and EM subsets held most contracting CD4+ clones; EMRA held CD8+ ones. Proof of SARS-CoV-2 specificity was absent for the second-wave clones that crested on day 37.

With constant-segment primers, 5'RACE yielded cDNA libraries of TCR alpha and TCR beta that carried sample barcodes and UMIs. TCRdb fed the 5' RACE reads into MiXCR, producing one record per CDR3 protein. The table lists 120,000 or so distinct CDR3 sequences, about 5.9% of them singletons. The CDR3 contains 13 residues. With 6 bases clipped from V and 5 bases from J, the junction kept 4 bases outside the gene matches. A remark on this clonotype: Its antigen is unidentified.

This TCR was recovered from an adult woman who had mild COVID-19 (a few samples of this study predate the infection). Cell type and time point are not known. The sample consisted of PBMCs or a T cell subset sorted from them (not recorded which). The chain links TRBV12-3 or TRBV12-4 to TRBJ1-5, with 7 bases aligning to TRBD1. CDR3 coding DNA: TGTGCCAGCAGCCAACAGGGGTATCAGCCCCAGCATTTT. Its protein product is CASSQQGYQPQHF.